This T cell receptor (beta chain) stems from a study of T-cell reconstitution after alpha-beta-depleted transplantation in children. The V gene lost 2 bases and the J gene lost 0 bases, with 11 bases spanning the gap. Germline V gives CDR1 DFQATT, CDR2 SNEGSKA (reference sequence). The CDR3 totals 14 residues. The library targeted TCRbeta and was prepared with unique molecular identifiers. TCRdb re-derived calls from the PCR reads in MiXCR, one entry per CDR3 protein. The sample shows approximately 100,000 distinct CDR3 sequences, less than 15% of them seen only once. This chain connects TRBV20-1 to TRBJ2-7, with D possibly matching TRBD2 (5 bases). The starting material was PBMCs from the stem cell graft donor, obtained from the stem cell graft. The receptor was isolated from a human donor who donated a stem cell graft to a child with inherited bone marrow failure. This CDR3 reads CSARIAGVSYEQYF. The CDR3, as DNA: TGCAGTGCTAGAATCGCCGGGGTCTCCTACGAGCAGTACTTC.